This TCR beta chain was sequenced during a study of blood T cell repertoires in COVID-19. Study-level background: Samples came from the United States, Italy and Spain, spanning acute and convalescent COVID-19. T cells, B-cell-depleted T cells, or PBMCs supplied cDNA or gDNA.

Study processing details: Reference gene primer amplification in the assay estimated nucleated cell counts. Generated by immunoSEQ multiplex PCR, the TCRdb table keeps only in-frame clones and is missing some. That table furnishes V, J and clone size, whereas the DNA furnished D and trimming. The sample shows about 110,000 clones, around 66% of them seen only once. This receptor was obtained from a man older than 75 with acute or convalescent COVID-19. Sequencing was carried out using peripheral blood.

The CDR3 reads CASSLTSGRVGNEQFF. CDR3 nucleotides: TGCGCCAGCAGCTTGACTAGCGGGAGGGTCGGGAATGAGCAGTTCTTC. This chain links TRBV5-1 with TRBJ2-1; 13 bases line up with TRBD2. Unmatched junction bases numbered 5, after V lost 1 base and J lost 7 bases. The CDR3 has 16 amino acids. Germline V gene lookup returns CDR1 SGHRS and CDR2 YFSETQ.